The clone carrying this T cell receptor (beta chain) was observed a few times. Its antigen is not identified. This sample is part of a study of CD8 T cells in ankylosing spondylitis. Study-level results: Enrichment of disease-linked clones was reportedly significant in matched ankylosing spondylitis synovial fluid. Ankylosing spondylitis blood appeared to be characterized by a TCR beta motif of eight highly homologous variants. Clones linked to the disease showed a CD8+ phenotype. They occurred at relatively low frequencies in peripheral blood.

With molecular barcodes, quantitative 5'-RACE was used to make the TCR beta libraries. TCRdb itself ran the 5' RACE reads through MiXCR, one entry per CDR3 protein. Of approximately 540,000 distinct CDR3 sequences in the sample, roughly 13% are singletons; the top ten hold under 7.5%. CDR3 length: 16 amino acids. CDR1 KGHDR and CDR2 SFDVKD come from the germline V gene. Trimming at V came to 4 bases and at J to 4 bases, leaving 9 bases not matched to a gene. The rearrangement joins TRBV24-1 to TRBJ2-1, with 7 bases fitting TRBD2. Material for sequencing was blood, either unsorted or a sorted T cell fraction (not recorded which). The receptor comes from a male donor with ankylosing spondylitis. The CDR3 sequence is CATSDSIAGNYNEQFF. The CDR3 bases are TGTGCCACCAGTGACTCGATAGCGGGCAATTACAATGAGCAGTTCTTC.